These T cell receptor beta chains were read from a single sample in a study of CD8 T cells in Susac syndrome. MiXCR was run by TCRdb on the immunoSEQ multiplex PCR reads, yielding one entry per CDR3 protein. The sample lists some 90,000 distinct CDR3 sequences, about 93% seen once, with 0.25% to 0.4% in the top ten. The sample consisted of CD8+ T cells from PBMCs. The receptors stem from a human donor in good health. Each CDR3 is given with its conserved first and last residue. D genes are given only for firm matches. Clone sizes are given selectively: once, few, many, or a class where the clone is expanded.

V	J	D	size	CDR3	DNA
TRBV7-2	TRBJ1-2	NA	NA	CASSQRRVGGYTF	TGTGCCAGCAGCCAGAGGAGGGTCGGGGGCTACACCTTC
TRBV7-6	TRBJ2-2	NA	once	CASSGSGGPSTGELFF	TGTGCCAGCAGCGGCAGTGGGGGCCCTTCCACCGGGGAGCTGTTTTTT
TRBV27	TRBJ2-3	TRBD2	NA	CASSLTSGSKDTQYF	TGTGCCAGCAGTTTAACTAGCGGGAGTAAGGATACGCAGTATTTT
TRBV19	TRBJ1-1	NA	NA	CASSIGHREAFF	TGTGCCAGTAGTATAGGACACCGTGAAGCTTTCTTT
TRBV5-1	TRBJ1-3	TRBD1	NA	CASSPGTGGFGNTIYF	TGCGCCAGCAGCCCCGGGACAGGGGGCTTTGGAAACACCATATATTTT
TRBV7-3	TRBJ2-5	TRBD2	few	CASSPLDGGASETQYF	TGTGCCAGCAGCCCCCTTGACGGGGGGGCTTCAGAGACCCAGTACTTC
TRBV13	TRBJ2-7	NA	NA	CASSARRQLYYEQYF	TGTGCCAGCAGCGCTAGAAGACAGCTATACTACGAGCAGTACTTC
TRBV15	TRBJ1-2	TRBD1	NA	CATSRQGGDGYTF	TGTGCCACCAGCAGACAGGGGGGCGATGGCTACACCTTC
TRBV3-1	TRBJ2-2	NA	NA	CASSQDGLGLANTGELFF	TGTGCCAGCAGCCAAGATGGGCTCGGGTTAGCTAACACCGGGGAGCTGTTTTTT
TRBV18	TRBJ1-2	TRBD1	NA	CASSAWNPGQGYGYTF	TGTGCCAGCTCAGCATGGAACCCGGGACAGGGCTATGGCTACACCTTC
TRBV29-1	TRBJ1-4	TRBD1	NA	CSVEESLRGRGKLFF	TGCAGCGTTGAAGAAAGTCTCAGGGGGCGCGGAAAACTGTTTTTT
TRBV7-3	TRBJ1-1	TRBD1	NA	CASSLYGTDLNTEAFF	TGTGCCAGCAGCTTATACGGGACAGATTTGAACACTGAAGCTTTCTTT
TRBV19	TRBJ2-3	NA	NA	CASIGPGGAQYF	TGTGCCAGTATAGGGCCAGGAGGGGCGCAGTATTTT
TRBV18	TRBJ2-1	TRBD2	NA	CASSMGLAGRNEQFF	TGTGCCAGCTCGATGGGACTAGCGGGGCGGAATGAGCAGTTCTTC
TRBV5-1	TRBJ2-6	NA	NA	CASSFGGFGSGANVLTF	TGCGCCAGCAGCTTCGGAGGGTTTGGGTCTGGGGCCAACGTCCTGACTTTC
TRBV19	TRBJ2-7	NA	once	CASSPRDNPTYEQYF	TGTGCCAGTAGTCCCCGGGACAACCCCACCTACGAGCAGTACTTC
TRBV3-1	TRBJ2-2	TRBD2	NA	CASSQHVGGTTGELFF	TGTGCCAGCAGCCAACATGTCGGGGGGACCACCGGGGAGCTGTTTTTT
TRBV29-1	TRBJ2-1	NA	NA	CSVVGGSGSSYNEQFF	TGCAGCGTTGTGGGGGGTTCAGGAAGCTCCTACAATGAGCAGTTCTTC
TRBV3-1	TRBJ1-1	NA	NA	CASSQGPRGRNTEAFF	TGTGCCAGCAGCCAAGGACCCCGGGGGAGAAACACTGAAGCTTTCTTT
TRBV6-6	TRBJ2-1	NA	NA	CAAITAYNEQFF	TGTGCCGCCATCACCGCCTACAATGAGCAGTTCTTC